The sequence of this TCR beta chain was determined in a study of long-term antiretroviral therapy in people with HIV. Study conclusions and caveats: Repertoires from HIV showed CDR3 length ranges narrower than those of controls.

Worth noting for this clone: The antigen is undetermined. One junction end disagrees with the germline gene, perhaps due to a read error.

Sequencing used immunoSEQ v3.0 at survey level. Generated by immunoSEQ multiplex PCR, the TCRdb table keeps only in-frame clones and is missing some. The repertoire includes tens of thousands of clones, roughly 88% of them detected once, and approximately 4% sits in the top ten. The CDR3 consists of 16 residues. Germline CDR1 SGHNT, CDR2 YYREEE (reference sequence). The chain is built from TRBV5-4 and TRBJ2-5; possibly TRBD2 for D (6 bases). This sequence was found in a woman aged 18-35 years with HIV. This material consisted of unsorted PBMCs, taken 0.5 years after starting antiretroviral therapy. As DNA, the CDR3 is TGCGCCAGCAGCCAAGTTTCAGTGGGAGGTAAAGAGACCCAGTACTTC. It yields the protein CASSQVSVGGKETQYF. Combining the CDR3 with reference TRBV5-4 and TRBJ2-5 gives the whole variable domain ETGVTQSPTHLIKTRGQQVTLRCSSQSGHNTVSWYQQALGQGPQFIFQYYREEENGRGNFPPRFSGLQFPNYSSELNVNALELDDSALYLCASSQVSVGGKETQYFGPGTRLLVL.